The source of this T cell receptor beta chain is a study of cytomegalovirus exposure and HLA in healthy donors. Study-level results: In vitro confirmation showed a few CMV-associated chains to be CMV antigen specific.

With respect to this clone: Its antigen remains unidentified.

V was cut by 4 bases and J by 5 bases, with 15 bases left in between. Germline CDR1 and CDR2: MNHEY and SMNVEV (reference sequence). CDR3 length: 14 residues. With 60 Vbeta and 13 Jbeta primers, the PCR was carried out. The protocol was immunoSEQ multiplex PCR, while the TCRdb copy is restricted to in-frame clones and leaves out a portion. This table has 250,000 to 350,000 clones, 75% to 90% appearing once. The TCR was taken from a man between 40 and 49 years old in good health and CMV-seropositive. Material: PBMCs. The chain uses TRBV27 and TRBJ2-7; no clear D. The CDR3 DNA reads TGTGCCAGCAGTTCCCCGAGCGTGGGTGACGAGCAGTACTTC. Protein: CASSSPSVGDEQYF.